Detailed here is one TCR beta chain. Its cognate antigen is unknown. The conserved phenylalanine or tryptophan is not found at the CDR3 terminus, so this likely reflects a read error. This sample stems from a study of tumor and adjacent non-tumor tissue in lung cancer. The wider study: On average, productive TCRbeta reads reached about 4.2 million per sample.

This CDR3 has 13 amino acids. Germline CDR1 MNHEY, CDR2 SVGEGT. The junction had 7 bases not matched to a gene; V was cut back by 7 bases and J by 4 bases. Notes on the study in general: Tumor TCR diversity, when higher, was linked to shorter survival.

RNA was extracted from bulk tissue without any cell sorting. The normal lung tissue was taken more than 3 cm from the tumor edge. Newly diagnosed lung cancer patients had thoracic surgery in China, August–late 2014, without prior chemotherapy. TCRbeta libraries were built with three rounds of nested PCR, modified from ARM-PCR. TCRdb reprocessed the multiplex PCR reads via MiXCR and lists one record per CDR3 protein. The sample gives 80,000 to 100,000 distinct CDR3 sequences, 75% to 85% of which show up once; less than 40% is in the top ten. Material for sequencing was distant non-tumor lung tissue. The source is a man aged 55-75 years with small cell lung cancer. This chain joins TRBV6-2 or TRBV6-3 and TRBJ2-7; 7 nucleotides match TRBD2. As DNA, the CDR3 is TGTGCCAGCAACGGCGGGAGATCATACGAGCAGTACTAC. Translated, it gives CASNGGRSYEQYY.